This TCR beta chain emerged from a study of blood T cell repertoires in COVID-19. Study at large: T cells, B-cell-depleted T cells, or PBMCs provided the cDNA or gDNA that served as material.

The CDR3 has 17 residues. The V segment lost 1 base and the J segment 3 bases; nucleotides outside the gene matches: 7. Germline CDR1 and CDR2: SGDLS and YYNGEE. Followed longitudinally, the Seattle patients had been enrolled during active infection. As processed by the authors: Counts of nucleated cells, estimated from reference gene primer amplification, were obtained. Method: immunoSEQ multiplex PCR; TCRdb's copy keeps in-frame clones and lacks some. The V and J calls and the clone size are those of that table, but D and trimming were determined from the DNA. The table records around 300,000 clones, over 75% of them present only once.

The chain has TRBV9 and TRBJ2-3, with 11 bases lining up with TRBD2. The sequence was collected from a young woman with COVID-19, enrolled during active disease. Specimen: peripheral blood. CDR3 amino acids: CASSVTSGSSLTDTQYF. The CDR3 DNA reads TGTGCCAGCAGCGTAACTAGCGGGAGCTCACTTACAGATACGCAGTATTTT.